A selection of T cell receptor beta chains follows, all from one sample in a study of naive and memory T cell subsets. TCRdb ran MiXCR on the UMI-ligation and nested PCR reads and lists one entry per CDR3 protein. This sample has 75,000 to 85,000 distinct CDR3 sequences, with about an eighth found just once. The sample taken for sequencing was central memory CD4+ T cells from blood. All receptors derive from a human donor in good health. Each CDR3 is given with its conserved first and last residue. A D gene is named only where the DNA matches it firmly. The listing skips clone size in some rows; elsewhere it reads once, few, many or a size class.

j_gene: TRBJ2-1; v_gene: TRBV7-2; d_gene: TRBD2; abundance: -; CDR3nt: TGTGCCAGCAGCGGTGGGAGGGCCAATGAGCAGTTCTTC; CDR3aa: CASSGGRANEQFF
j_gene: TRBJ2-1; v_gene: TRBV5-1; d_gene: TRBD2; abundance: few; CDR3nt: TGCGCCAGCAGGAGGGAGCGGGAGGAAAATGAGCAGTTCTTC; CDR3aa: CASRREREENEQFF
j_gene: TRBJ2-3; v_gene: TRBV3-1; d_gene: -; abundance: -; CDR3nt: TGTGCCAGCAGCCAATCTGATACGCAGTATTTT; CDR3aa: CASSQSDTQYF
j_gene: TRBJ2-5; v_gene: TRBV19; d_gene: TRBD1; abundance: -; CDR3nt: TGTGCCAGTAGTATATCGGCACAGGGGGCAGGGGAGACCCAGTACTTC; CDR3aa: CASSISAQGAGETQYF
j_gene: TRBJ1-6; v_gene: TRBV20-1; d_gene: TRBD1; abundance: few; CDR3nt: TGCAGTGCTAGAAACCGAGGACAGGCATTAAATTCACCCCTCCACTTT; CDR3aa: CSARNRGQALNSPLHF
j_gene: TRBJ2-3; v_gene: TRBV29-1; d_gene: TRBD2; abundance: many; CDR3nt: TGCAGCGTTCGACTAGCGGGAGGTACAGATACGCAGTATTTT; CDR3aa: CSVRLAGGTDTQYF
j_gene: TRBJ2-1; v_gene: TRBV20-1; d_gene: -; abundance: -; CDR3nt: TGCAGTGCTAGTCCCCCGGGGAGTGGCAATGAGCAGTTCTTC; CDR3aa: CSASPPGSGNEQFF
j_gene: TRBJ2-1; v_gene: TRBV29-1; d_gene: -; abundance: -; CDR3nt: TGCAGCGGACAGAAGCGAGGACAGTACAATGAGCAGTTCTTC; CDR3aa: CSGQKRGQYNEQFF
j_gene: TRBJ2-3; v_gene: TRBV18; d_gene: -; abundance: few; CDR3nt: TGTGCCAGCTCACCACGGACTCCCACAGATACGCAGTATTTT; CDR3aa: CASSPRTPTDTQYF
j_gene: TRBJ1-1; v_gene: TRBV29-1; d_gene: -; abundance: -; CDR3nt: TGCAGCGTTGTAAGGGGCCTGAACACTGAAGCTTTCTTT; CDR3aa: CSVVRGLNTEAFF
j_gene: TRBJ2-7; v_gene: TRBV6-5; d_gene: -; abundance: few; CDR3nt: TGTGCCAGCAGTTTTAGCTCCCTGAGCGAGCAGTACTTC; CDR3aa: CASSFSSLSEQYF